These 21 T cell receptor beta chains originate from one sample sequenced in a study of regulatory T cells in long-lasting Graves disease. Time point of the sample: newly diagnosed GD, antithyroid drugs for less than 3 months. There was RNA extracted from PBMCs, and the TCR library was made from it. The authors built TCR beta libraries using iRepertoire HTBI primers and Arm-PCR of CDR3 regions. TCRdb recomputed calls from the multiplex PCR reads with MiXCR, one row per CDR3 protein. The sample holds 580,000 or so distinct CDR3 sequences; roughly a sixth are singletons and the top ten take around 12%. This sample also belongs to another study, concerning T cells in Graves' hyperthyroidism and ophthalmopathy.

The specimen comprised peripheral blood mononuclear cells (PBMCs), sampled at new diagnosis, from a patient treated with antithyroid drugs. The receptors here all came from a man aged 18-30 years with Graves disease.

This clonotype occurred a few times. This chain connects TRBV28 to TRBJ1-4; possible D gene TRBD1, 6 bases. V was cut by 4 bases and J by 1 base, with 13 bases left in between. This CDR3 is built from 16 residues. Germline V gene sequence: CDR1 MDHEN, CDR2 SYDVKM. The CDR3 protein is CASSSYRVGTNEKLFF. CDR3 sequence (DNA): TGTGCCAGCAGTTCCTACAGGGTTGGAACTAATGAAAAACTGTTTTTT.

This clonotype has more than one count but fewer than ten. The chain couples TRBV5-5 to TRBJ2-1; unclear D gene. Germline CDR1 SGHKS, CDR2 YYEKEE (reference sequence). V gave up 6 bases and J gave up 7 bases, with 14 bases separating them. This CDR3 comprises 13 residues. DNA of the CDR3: TGTGCCAGCAACTCACCATCGAGTAATGAGCAGTTCTTC. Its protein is CASNSPSSNEQFF.

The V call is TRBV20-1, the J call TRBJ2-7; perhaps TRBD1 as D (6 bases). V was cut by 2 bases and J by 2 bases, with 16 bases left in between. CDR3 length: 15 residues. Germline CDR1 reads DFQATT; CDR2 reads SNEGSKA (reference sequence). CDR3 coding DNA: TGCAGTGCTAGACCCCGAACAGGGATCCCCTACGAGCAGTACTTC. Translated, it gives CSARPRTGIPYEQYF.

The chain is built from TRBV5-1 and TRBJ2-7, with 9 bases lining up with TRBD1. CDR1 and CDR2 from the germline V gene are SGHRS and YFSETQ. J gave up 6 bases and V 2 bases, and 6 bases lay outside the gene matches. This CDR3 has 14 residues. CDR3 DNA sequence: TGCGCCAGCAGCTTTGGACAGGGGAGTGCCGAGCAGTACTTC. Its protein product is CASSFGQGSAEQYF.

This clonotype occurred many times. In nucleotides, the CDR3 is TGTGCCTGGAGTGACCCTCTTGGGGTCCCAGACCAGTACTTC. It translates to CAWSDPLGVPDQYF. The chain uses TRBV30 and TRBJ2-5; D gene uncertain. Germline V CDR1 and CDR2: GTSNPN, SVGIG (reference sequence). With 1 base removed from V and 10 bases from J, the gap between germline ends came to 19 bases. The length of the CDR3 is 14 residues.

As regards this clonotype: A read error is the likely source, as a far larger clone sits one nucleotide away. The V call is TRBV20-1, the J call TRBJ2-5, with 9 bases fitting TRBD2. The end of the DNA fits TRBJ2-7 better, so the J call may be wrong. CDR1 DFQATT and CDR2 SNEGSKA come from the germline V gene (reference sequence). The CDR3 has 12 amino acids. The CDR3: CSARREGHEQYF. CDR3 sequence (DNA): TGCAGTGCCAGGCGGGAGGGGCACGAGCAGTACTTC.

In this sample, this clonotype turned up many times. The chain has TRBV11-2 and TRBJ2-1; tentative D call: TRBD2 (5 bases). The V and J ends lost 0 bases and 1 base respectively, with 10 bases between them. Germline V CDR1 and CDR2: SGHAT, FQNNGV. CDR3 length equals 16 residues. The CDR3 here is CASSLDGGQSYNEQFF. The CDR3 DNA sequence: TGTGCCAGCAGCTTAGATGGCGGGCAATCCTACAATGAGCAGTTCTTC. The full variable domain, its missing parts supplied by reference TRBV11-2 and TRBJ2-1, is EAGVAQSPRYKIIEKRQSVAFWCNPISGHATLYWYQQILGQGPKLLIQFQNNGVVDDSQLPKDRFSAERLKGVDSTLKIQPAKLEDSAVYLCASSLDGGQSYNEQFFGPGTRLTVL.

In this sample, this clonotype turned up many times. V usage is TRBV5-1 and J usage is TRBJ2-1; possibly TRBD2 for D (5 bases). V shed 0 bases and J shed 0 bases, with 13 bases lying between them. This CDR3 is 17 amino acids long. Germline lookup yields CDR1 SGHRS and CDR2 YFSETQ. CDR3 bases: TGCGCCAGCAGCTTGGTACCTACGGGGATCTCCTACAATGAGCAGTTCTTC. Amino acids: CASSLVPTGISYNEQFF.

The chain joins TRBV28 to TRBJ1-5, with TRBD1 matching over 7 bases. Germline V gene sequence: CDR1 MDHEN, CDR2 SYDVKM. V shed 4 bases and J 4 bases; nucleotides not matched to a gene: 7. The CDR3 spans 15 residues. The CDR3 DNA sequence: TGTGCCAGCAGTTGGACAGGAATTCCTAATCAGCCCCAGCATTTT. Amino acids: CASSWTGIPNQPQHF.

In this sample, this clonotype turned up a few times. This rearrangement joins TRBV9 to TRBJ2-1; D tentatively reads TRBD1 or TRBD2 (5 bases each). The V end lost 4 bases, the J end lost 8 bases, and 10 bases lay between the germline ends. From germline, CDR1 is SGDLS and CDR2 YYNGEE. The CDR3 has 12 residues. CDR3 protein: CASSYRGDEQFF. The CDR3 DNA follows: TGTGCCAGCAGCTATAGAGGGGATGAGCAGTTCTTC.

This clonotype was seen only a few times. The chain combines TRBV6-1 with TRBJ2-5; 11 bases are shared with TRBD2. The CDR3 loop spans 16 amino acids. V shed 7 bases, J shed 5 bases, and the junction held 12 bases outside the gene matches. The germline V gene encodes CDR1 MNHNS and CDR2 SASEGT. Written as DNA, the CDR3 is TGTGCCAGCACCGTCGAACTAGCGGGAGTTGGGGAGACCCAGTACTTC. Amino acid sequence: CASTVELAGVGETQYF.

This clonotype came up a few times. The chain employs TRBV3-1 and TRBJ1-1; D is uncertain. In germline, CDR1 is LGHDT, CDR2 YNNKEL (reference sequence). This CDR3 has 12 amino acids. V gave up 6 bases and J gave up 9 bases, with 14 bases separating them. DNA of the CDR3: TGTGCCAGCAGTCACGATGAGGGCAAAGCTTTCTTT. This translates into CASSHDEGKAFF.

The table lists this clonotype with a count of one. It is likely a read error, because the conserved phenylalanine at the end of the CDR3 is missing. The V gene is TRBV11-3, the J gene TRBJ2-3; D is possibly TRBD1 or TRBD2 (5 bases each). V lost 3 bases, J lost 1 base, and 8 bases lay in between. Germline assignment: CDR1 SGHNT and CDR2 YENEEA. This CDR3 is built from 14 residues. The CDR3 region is CASSLGVGTDTQYY. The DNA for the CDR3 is TGTGCCAGCAGCTTGGGGGTTGGCACAGATACGCAGTATTAT.

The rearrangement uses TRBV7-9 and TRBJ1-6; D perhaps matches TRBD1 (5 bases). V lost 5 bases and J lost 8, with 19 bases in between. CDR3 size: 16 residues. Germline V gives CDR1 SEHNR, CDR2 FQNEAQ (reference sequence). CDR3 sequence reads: CASSIRGRAGDSPLHF. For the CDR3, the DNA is TGTGCCAGCAGCATCCGAGGCAGGGCGGGGGATTCACCCCTCCACTTT. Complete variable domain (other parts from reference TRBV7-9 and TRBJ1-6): DTGVSQNPRHKITKRGQNVTFRCDPISEHNRLYWYRQTLGQGPEFLTYFQNEAQLEKSRLLSDRFSAERPKGSFSTLEIQRTEQGDSAMYLCASSIRGRAGDSPLHFGNGTRLTVT.

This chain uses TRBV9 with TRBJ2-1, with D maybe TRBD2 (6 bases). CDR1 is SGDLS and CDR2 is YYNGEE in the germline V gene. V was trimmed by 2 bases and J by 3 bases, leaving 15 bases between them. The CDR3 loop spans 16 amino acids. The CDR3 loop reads CASSVGTGLDYNEQFF. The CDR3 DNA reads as TGTGCCAGCAGCGTTGGAACGGGACTGGACTACAATGAGCAGTTCTTC.

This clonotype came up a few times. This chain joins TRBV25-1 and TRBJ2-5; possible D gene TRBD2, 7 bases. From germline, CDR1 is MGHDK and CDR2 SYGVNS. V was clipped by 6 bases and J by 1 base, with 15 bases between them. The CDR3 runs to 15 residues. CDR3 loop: CASSALGGGQETQYF. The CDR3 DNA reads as TGTGCCAGCAGCGCTTTGGGAGGGGGCCAAGAGACCCAGTACTTC.

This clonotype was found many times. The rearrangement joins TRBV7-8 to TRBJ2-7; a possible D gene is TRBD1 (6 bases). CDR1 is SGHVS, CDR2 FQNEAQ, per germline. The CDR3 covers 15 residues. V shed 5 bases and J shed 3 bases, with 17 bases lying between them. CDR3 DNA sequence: TGTGCCAGCAGCCCCCGGACAGCTAGACGCTACGAGCAGTACTTC. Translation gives CASSPRTARRYEQYF.

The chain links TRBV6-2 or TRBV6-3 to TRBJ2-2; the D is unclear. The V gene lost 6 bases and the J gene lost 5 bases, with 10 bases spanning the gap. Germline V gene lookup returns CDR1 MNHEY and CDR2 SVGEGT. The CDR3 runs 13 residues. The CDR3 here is CASSPVGTGELFF. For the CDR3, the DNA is TGTGCCAGCAGCCCAGTCGGTACCGGGGAGCTGTTTTTT.

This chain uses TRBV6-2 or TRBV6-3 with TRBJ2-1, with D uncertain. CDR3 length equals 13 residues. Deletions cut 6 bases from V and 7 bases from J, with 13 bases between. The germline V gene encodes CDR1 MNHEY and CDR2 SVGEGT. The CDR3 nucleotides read TGTGCCAGCAGCTTAGCAACCTCGAATGAGCAGTTCTTC. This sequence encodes CASSLATSNEQFF.

The CDR3 coding sequence is TGTGCCAGCAGCCTACAGGCCGGGGATGGGGAGACCCAGTACTTC. Translating it yields CASSLQAGDGETQYF. V is TRBV3-1 and J is TRBJ2-5; D tentatively fits TRBD1 or TRBD2 (5 bases each). The CDR3 covers 15 residues. CDR1 and CDR2 (germline): LGHDT, YNNKEL (reference sequence). V was clipped by 4 bases and J by 5 bases, with 17 bases between them.

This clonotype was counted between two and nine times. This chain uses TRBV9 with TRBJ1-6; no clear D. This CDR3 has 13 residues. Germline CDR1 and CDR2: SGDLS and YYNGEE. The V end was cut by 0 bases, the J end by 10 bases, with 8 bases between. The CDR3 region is CASSVESESPLHF. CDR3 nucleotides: TGTGCCAGCAGCGTAGAATCTGAGTCACCCCTCCACTTT.